Included here is one T cell receptor (beta chain) sequence, with context. The germline CDR1 and CDR2 sequences are LGHNA and YSLEER. V was cut by 0 bases and J by 3 bases, with 8 bases left in between. CDR3 length: 15 amino acids. The data are from a study of CD8 T cells in Susac syndrome. In blood CD8+ and CD4+ T cells, TCR beta underwent sequencing. The RNA, about 0.45 to 1 ug, was put through reverse transcription using random hexamers. MiXCR was run by TCRdb on the immunoSEQ multiplex PCR reads, yielding one entry per CDR3 protein. The top ten hold approximately 0.13% of the sample, which has some 120,000 distinct CDR3 sequences, 80% to 95% seen once.

The TCR comes from a human donor in good health. This rearrangement joins TRBV4-3 to TRBJ1-4, with D uncertain. The sequencing sample was made of CD4+ T cells from PBMCs. CDR3 amino acids: CASSQEGRSNEKLFF. The CDR3 coding sequence is TGCGCCAGCAGCCAAGAAGGGAGGTCTAATGAAAAACTGTTTTTT.